This T cell receptor beta chain was found in a study of cytomegalovirus exposure and HLA in healthy donors. General study results and limits: Fewer N-insertions (relative to the approximately 700-donor mean) were reportedly seen in an Asian-associated ancestry cluster in a later analysis.

Concerning this clone: Its antigen is undetermined.

Between the trimmed V and J ends, which lost 3 bases and 3 bases, there was a span of 15 bases. CDR1 and CDR2 from the germline V gene are WNHNN and SYGVQD (reference sequence). The length of the CDR3 is 15 residues. The PCR contained 60 Vbeta and 13 Jbeta primers. Method: immunoSEQ multiplex PCR; TCRdb's copy keeps in-frame clones and lacks some. Among under 200,000 clones listed, 68% were seen once. This receptor was identified in a man aged 45 to 65 in good health and CMV-seronegative. The material sequenced was PBMCs. This sequence joins TRBV10-1 and TRBJ2-7; possibly TRBD1 for D (6 bases). The CDR3: CASSEMGALIYEQYF. The CDR3 DNA reads TGCGCCAGCAGTGAAATGGGGGCCCTGATCTACGAGCAGTACTTC.